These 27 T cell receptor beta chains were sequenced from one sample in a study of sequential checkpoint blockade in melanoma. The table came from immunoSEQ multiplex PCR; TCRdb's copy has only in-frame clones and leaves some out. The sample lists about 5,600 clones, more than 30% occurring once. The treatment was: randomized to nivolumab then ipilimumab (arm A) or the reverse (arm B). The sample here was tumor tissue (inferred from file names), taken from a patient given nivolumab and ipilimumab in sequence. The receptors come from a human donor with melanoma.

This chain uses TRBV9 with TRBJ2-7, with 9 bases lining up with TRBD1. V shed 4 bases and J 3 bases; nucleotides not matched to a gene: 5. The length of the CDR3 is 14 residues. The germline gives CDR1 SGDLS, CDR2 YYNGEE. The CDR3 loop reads CASSLDRGSYEQYF. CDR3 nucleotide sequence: TGTGCCAGCAGCTTGGACAGGGGCAGCTACGAGCAGTACTTC.

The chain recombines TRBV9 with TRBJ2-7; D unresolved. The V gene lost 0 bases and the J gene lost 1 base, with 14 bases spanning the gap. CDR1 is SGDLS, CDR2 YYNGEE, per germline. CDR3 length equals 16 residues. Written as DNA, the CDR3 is TGTGCCAGCAGCGTAGGGCCCATAAGTCCTTCCTACGAGCAGTACTTC. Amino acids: CASSVGPISPSYEQYF.

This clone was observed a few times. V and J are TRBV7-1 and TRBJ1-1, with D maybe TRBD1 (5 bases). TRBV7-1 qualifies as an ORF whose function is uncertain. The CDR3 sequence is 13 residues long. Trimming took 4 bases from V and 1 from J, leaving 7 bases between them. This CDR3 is CASSLTGNTEAFF. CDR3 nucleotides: TGTGCCAGCAGCTTAACAGGGAACACTGAAGCTTTCTTT.

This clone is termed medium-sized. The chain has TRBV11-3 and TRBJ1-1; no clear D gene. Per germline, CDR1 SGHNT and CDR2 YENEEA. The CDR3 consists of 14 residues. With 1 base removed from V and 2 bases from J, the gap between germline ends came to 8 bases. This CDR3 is CASSLVHTNTEAFF. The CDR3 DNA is TGTGCCAGCAGCTTAGTCCACACCAACACTGAAGCTTTCTTT. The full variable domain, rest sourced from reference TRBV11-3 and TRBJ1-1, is EAGVVQSPRYKIIEKKQPVAFWCNPISGHNTLYWYLQNLGQGPELLIRYENEEAVDDSQLPKDRFSAERLKGVDSTLKIQPAELGDSAVYLCASSLVHTNTEAFFGQGTRLTVV.

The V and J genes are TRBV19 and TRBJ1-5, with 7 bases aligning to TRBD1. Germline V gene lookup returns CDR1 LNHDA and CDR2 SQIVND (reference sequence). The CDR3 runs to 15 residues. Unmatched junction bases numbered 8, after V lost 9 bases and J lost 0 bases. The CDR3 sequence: CASTLGQVSNQPQHF. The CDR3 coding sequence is TGTGCCAGCACCTTAGGACAGGTTAGCAATCAGCCCCAGCATTTT. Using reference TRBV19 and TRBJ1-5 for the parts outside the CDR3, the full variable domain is DGGITQSPKYLFRKEGQNVTLSCEQNLNHDAMYWYRQDPGQGLRLIYYSQIVNDFQKGDIAEGYSVSREKKESFPLTVTSAQKNPTAFYLCASTLGQVSNQPQHFGDGTRLSIL.

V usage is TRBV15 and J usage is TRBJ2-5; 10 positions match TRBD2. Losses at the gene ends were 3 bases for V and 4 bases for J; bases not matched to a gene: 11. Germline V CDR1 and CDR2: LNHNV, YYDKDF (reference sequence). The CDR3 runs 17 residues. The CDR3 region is CATSSSLAGVEAETQYF. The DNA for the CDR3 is TGTGCCACCAGCAGTAGTCTAGCGGGAGTGGAGGCAGAGACCCAGTACTTC.

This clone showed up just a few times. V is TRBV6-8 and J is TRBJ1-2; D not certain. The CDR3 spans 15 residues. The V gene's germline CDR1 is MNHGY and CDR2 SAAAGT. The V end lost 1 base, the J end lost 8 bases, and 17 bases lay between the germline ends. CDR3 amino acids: CASSYYEGSGRGYTF. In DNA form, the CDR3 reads TGTGCCAGCAGTTACTATGAGGGAAGCGGTCGGGGCTACACCTTC.

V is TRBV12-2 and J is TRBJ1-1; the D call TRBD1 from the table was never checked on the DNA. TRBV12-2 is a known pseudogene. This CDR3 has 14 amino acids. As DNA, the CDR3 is TGTGCCACCTCGTTGGGGCTCAGATACACTGAAGCTTTCTTT. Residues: CATSLGLRYTEAFF.

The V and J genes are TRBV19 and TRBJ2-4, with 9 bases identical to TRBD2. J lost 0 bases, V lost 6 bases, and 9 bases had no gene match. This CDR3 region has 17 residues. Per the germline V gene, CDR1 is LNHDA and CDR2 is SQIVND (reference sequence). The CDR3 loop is CASSPGGGGAAKNIQYF. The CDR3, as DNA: TGTGCCAGTAGCCCGGGTGGCGGGGGGGCAGCCAAAAACATTCAGTACTTC.

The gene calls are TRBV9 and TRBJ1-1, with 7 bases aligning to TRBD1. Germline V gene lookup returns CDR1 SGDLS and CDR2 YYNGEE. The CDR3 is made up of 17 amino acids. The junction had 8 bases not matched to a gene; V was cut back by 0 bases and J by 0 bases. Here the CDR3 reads CASSVGTGGEMNTEAFF. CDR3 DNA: TGTGCCAGCAGCGTAGGGACAGGAGGGGAAATGAACACTGAAGCTTTCTTT.

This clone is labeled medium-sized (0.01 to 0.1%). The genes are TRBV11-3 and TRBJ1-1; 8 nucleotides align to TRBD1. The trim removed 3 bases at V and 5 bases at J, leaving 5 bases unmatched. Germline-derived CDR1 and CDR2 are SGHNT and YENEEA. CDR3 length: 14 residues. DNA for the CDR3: TGTGCCAGCAGCTTCTCAGGGGGCCGGACTGAAGCTTTCTTT. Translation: CASSFSGGRTEAFF.

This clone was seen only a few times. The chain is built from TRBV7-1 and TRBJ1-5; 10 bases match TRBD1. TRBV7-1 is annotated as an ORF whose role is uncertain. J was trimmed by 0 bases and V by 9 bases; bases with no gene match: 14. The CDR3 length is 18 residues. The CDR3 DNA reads TGTGCCAGAAGCCCCGGGACAGGGGACCATTATAGCAATCAGCCCCAGCATTTT. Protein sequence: CARSPGTGDHYSNQPQHF.

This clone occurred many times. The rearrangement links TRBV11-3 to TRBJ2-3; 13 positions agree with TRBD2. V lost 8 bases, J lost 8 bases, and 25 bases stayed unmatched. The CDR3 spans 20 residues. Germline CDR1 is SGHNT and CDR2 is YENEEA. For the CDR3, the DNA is TGTGCCAGCGAGACGCTGGGACTAGCGGGAAAACAAGAGATCCTGGGTACGCAGTATTTT. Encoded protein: CASETLGLAGKQEILGTQYF.

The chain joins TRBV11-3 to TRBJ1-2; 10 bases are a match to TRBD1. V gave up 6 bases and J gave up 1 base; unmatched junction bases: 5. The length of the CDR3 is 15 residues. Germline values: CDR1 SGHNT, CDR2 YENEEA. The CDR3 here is CASRDRDRGNYGYTF. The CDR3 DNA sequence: TGTGCCAGCAGGGACCGGGACAGGGGTAACTATGGCTACACCTTC.

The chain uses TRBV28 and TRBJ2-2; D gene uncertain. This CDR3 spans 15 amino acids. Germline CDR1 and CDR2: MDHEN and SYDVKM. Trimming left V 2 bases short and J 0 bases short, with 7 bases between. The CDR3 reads CASSLTIANTGELFF. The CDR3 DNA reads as TGTGCCAGCAGTTTAACAATCGCGAACACCGGGGAGCTGTTTTTT.

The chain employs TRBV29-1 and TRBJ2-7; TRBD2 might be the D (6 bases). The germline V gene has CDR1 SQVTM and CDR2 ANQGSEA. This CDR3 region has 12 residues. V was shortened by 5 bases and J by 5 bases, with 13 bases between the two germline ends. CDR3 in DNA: TGCAGCGTTATAGGAGGGATACACGAGCAGTACTTC. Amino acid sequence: CSVIGGIHEQYF.

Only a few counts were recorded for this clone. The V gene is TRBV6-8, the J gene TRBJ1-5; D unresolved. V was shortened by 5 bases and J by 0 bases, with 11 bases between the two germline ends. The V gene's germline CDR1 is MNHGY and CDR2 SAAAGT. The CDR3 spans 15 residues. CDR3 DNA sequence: TGTGCCAGCAGTCATTCAGGTGATAGCAATCAGCCCCAGCATTTT. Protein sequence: CASSHSGDSNQPQHF.

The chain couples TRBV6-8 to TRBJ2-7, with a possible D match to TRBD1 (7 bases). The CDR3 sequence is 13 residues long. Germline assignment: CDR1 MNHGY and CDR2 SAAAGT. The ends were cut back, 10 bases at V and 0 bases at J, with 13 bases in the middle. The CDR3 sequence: CAIRGVSSYEQYF. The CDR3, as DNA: TGTGCCATCAGGGGGGTGAGCTCCTACGAGCAGTACTTC.

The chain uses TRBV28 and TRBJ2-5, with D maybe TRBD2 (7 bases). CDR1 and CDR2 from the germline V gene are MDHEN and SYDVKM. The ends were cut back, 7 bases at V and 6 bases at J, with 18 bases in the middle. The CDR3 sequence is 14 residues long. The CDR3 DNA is TGTGCCAGCACCTCGGGGGGCGGTGGAAAGACCCAGTACTTC. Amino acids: CASTSGGGGKTQYF.

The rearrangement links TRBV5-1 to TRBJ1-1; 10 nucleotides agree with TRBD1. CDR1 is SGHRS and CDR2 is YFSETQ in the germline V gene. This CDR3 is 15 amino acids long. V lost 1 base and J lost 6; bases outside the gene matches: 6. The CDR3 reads CASSLLGQGGSEAFF. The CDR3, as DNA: TGCGCCAGCAGCTTGCTCGGACAGGGGGGATCTGAAGCTTTCTTT.

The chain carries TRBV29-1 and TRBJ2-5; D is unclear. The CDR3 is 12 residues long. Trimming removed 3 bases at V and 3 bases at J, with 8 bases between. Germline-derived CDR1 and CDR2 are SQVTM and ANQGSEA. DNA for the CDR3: TGCAGCGTTGATGGTGGTGAAGAGACCCAGTACTTC. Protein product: CSVDGGEETQYF.

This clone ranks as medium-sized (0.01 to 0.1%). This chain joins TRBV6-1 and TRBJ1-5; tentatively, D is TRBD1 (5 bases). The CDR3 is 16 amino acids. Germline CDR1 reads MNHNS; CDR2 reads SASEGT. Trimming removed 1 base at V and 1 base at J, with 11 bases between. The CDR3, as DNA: TGTGCCAGCAGTGAAGATCCAGGGTGGAGCAATCAGCCCCAGCATTTT. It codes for CASSEDPGWSNQPQHF.

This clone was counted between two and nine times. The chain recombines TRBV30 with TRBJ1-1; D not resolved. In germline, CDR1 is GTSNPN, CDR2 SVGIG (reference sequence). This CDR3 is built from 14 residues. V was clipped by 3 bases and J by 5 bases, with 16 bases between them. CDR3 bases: TGTGCCTGGAGCCCCCCCCTACTAGGTACTGAAGCTTTCTTT. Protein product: CAWSPPLLGTEAFF.

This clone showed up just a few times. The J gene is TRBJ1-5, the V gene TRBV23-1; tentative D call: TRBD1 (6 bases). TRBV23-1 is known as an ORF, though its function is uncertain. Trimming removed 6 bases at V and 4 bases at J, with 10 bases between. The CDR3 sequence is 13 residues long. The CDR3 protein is CASSLGQNQPQHF. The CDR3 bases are TGCGCCAGCAGCTTAGGACAGAATCAGCCCCAGCATTTT.

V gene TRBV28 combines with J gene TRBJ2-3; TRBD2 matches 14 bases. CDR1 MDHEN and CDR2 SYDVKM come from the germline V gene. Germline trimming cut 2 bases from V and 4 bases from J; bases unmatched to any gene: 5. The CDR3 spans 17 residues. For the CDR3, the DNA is TGTGCCAGCAGTTTAGTGAGACTAGCGGGAGGGCCAGATACGCAGTATTTT. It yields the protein CASSLVRLAGGPDTQYF.

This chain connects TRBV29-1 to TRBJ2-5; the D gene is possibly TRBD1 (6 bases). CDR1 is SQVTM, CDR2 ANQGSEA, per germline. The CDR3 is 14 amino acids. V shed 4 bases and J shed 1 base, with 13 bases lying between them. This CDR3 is CSVATPDSQETQYF. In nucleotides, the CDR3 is TGCAGCGTTGCAACACCGGACAGCCAAGAGACCCAGTACTTC.

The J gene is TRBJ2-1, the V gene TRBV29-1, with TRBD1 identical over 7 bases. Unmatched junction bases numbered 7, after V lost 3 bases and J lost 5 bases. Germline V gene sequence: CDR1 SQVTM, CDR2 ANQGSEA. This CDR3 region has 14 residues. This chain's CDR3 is CSVDEDRFNNEQFF. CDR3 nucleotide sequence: TGCAGCGTTGACGAGGACAGGTTTAACAATGAGCAGTTCTTC.